Sequencing of this TCR beta chain was carried out in a study of post-analysis software for immune sequencing data. In this sample, this clonotype turned up a few times. Its target is unknown. Sequencing libraries made from TCR beta cDNA carried unique molecular identifiers. The authors obtained roughly 0.5 million cDNA molecules from approximately 0.91 to 9.4 million T cells. TCRdb ran MiXCR on the PCR reads and lists one entry per CDR3 protein. The data contain hundreds of thousands of distinct CDR3 sequences, just under 30% of them singletons. Study observations and caveats: Multiple sclerosis was associated with a significant reduction in normalized Chao1 diversity relative to controls. A handful of TRBV segments, including TRBV5-6, TRBV5-1 and TRBV20-1, were more frequent in patients than controls.

Trimming took off 1 base at V and 5 bases at J, with 13 bases between the two ends. The CDR3 extends over 15 amino acids. Per the germline V gene, CDR1 is SGHAT and CDR2 is FQNNGV. The source is a girl aged 10 to 17 with multiple sclerosis. This chain connects TRBV11-2 to TRBJ2-3; a weak D match, TRBD1 (5 bases). The sequenced sample consisted of blood. CDR3 protein: CASSLGGRVGDTQYF. The CDR3 DNA is TGTGCCAGCAGCTTAGGTGGCAGGGTAGGAGATACGCAGTATTTT. Variable domain in full (rest from reference TRBV11-2 and TRBJ2-3): EAGVAQSPRYKIIEKRQSVAFWCNPISGHATLYWYQQILGQGPKLLIQFQNNGVVDDSQLPKDRFSAERLKGVDSTLKIQPAKLEDSAVYLCASSLGGRVGDTQYFGPGTRLTVL.